A selection of T cell receptor beta chains follows, all from one sample in a study of beta chain features in type 1 diabetes. Method: immunoSEQ multiplex PCR; TCRdb's copy keeps in-frame clones and lacks some. The sample lists fewer than 110,000 clones, approximately 30% occurring once. The sequencing sample was made of central memory CD4+ T cells from blood. The source of these receptors is a woman younger than 35 with type 1 diabetes. CDR3s include the opening cysteine and the closing phenylalanine or tryptophan. Clone size is given for some rows only: seen once, a few or many times, or a class if the clone is expanded.

NA,TRBJ1-1,TRBV19,CASSSLGQPSEAFF
NA,TRBJ2-4,TRBV2,CASSEARDGGNIQYF
few,TRBJ2-2,TRBV2,CANRADGYTGELFF
few,TRBJ1-1,TRBV4-2,CASSQDPGRADTEAFF
few,TRBJ2-1,TRBV11-1,CASTRPGTSGDNEQFF
NA,TRBJ2-3,TRBV7-6,CASSLTDTDTQYF
NA,TRBJ2-2,TRBV5-1,CATGLAGSGELFF
few,TRBJ2-1,TRBV5-1,CASSLEFGLASNEQFF
few,TRBJ2-2,TRBV7-2,CASRQRTANTGELFF
NA,TRBJ2-3,TRBV18,CASSPPTSPDTQYF
few,TRBJ2-3,TRBV28,CASSSIPGTGGTDTQYF
few,TRBJ2-3,TRBV5-6,CASDEAGTDTQYF
NA,TRBJ1-1,TRBV11-3,CASSLTGASNTEAFF